The present entry profiles one TCR beta chain with its context. Its antigen is unidentified. The CDR3 sequence is 14 residues long. Germline V gene lookup returns CDR1 MNHEY and CDR2 SVGAGI. Trimming removed 6 bases from V and 1 base from J, with 12 bases in between. These data are taken from a study of lymphopenia after photon versus proton radiotherapy. Overall study findings and caveats: Only patients who died were analyzed for survival; proton advantage is unproven. After the lymphocyte nadir, photon-treated repertoires showed oligoclonal expansion, especially of CD8+ Temra cells. Proton therapy kept repertoires fairly stable, unlike photons, which gained effector/memory cells.

The repertoire was sequenced with immunoSEQ multiplex PCR; TCRdb's copy has only in-frame clones and lacks some. The data hold 60,000 or so clones, with 70% to 90% observed a single time. The source material was peripheral blood, sampled from a patient treated with photon-based radiotherapy. This receptor was identified in a middle-aged man with gastric cancer. The chain joins TRBV6-5 to TRBJ1-1; D not certain. CDR3 DNA: TGTGCCAGCAGCCAGACGGTTAAGAACACTGAAGCTTTCTTT. Protein sequence: CASSQTVKNTEAFF.